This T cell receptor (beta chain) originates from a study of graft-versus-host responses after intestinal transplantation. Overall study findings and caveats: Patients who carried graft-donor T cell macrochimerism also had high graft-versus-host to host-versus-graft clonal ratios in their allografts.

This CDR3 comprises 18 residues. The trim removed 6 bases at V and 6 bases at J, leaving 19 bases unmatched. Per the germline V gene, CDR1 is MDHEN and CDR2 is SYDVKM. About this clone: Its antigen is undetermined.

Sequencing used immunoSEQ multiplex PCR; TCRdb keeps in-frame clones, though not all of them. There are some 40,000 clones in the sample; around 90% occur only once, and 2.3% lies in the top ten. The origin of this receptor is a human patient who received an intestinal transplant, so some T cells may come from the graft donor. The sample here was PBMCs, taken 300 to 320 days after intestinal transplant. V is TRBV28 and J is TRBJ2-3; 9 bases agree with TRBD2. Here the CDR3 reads CASRIAGLGREGADTQYF. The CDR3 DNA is TGTGCCAGCAGGATCGCAGGGCTAGGGCGGGAGGGCGCGGATACGCAGTATTTT.